The clone carrying this T cell receptor beta chain was detected only a few times. The library labeled individual cDNA molecules by adding unique molecular identifiers to them. TCRdb redid the calling of the RACE reads with MiXCR, one entry per CDR3 protein. This sample has roughly 130,000 distinct CDR3 sequences, with approximately 10% found just once. The time point was: healthy volunteer bleed at 2 weeks. Total RNA extraction was carried out from unfractionated whole blood. This sample was included in a study of human T cells and chemical hapten exposure. CDR3 length: 17 residues. Germline CDR1 SGDLS, CDR2 YYNGEE. V lost 5 bases and J 3 bases, leaving 24 bases between the germline ends.

This chain links TRBV9 with TRBJ2-7, with D perhaps matching TRBD1 or TRBD2 (5 bases each). The TCR sequence derives from a male donor in good health. Some clones in this sample may be carry-over from other donors' samples. Input material: whole blood. The CDR3 reads CASSKEGQGVIVYEQYF. The DNA of the CDR3 is TGTGCCAGCAGTAAAGAGGGCCAGGGCGTTATCGTCTACGAGCAGTACTTC.